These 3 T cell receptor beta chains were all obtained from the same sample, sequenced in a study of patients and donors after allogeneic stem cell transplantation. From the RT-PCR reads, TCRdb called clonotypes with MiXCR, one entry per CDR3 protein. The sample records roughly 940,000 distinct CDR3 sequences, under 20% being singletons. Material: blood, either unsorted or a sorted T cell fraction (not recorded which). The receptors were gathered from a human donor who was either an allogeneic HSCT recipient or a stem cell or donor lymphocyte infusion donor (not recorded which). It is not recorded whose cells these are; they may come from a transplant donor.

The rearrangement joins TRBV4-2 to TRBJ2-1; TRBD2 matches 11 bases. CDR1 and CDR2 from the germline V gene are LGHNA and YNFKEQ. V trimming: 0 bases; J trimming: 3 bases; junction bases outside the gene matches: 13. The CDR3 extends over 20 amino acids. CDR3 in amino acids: CASSQDRASGRTQNYNEQFF. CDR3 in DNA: TGTGCCAGCAGCCAAGATAGGGCTAGCGGGAGGACCCAGAACTACAATGAGCAGTTCTTC.

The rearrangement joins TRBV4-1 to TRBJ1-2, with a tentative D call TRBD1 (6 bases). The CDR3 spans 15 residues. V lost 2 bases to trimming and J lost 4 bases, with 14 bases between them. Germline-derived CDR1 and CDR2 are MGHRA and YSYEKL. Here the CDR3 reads CASSQPVTGAYGYTF. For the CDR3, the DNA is TGCGCCAGCAGCCAACCTGTGACAGGAGCCTATGGCTACACCTTC.

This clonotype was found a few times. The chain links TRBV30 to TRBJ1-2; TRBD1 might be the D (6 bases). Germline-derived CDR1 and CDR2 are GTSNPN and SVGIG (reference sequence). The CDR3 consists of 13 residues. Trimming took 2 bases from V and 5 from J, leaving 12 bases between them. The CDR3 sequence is CAWSRTVEYGYTF. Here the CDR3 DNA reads TGTGCCTGGAGTCGGACAGTGGAATATGGCTACACCTTC.